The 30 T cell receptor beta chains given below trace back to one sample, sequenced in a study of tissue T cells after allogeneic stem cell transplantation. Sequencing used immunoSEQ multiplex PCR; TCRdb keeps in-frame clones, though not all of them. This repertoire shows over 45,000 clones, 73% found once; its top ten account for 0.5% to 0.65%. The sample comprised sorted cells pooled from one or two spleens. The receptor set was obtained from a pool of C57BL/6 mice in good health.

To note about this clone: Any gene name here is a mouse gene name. CDR3 sequence reads: CASSWGQAETLYF. Partial CDR3 DNA: TGTGCCAGCAGTTGGGGACAAGCAGAAACGCTGTAT. V and J are TRBV15 and TRBJ2-3; possibly TRBD1 for D (6 bases). From the germline J gene comes the end of the CDR3, since the read stops 1 residue before it. This CDR3 comprises 13 residues. The germline V gene encodes CDR1 SGHND and CDR2 FRSKSL. The V end was cut by 4 bases, the J end by 3 bases, with 8 bases between.

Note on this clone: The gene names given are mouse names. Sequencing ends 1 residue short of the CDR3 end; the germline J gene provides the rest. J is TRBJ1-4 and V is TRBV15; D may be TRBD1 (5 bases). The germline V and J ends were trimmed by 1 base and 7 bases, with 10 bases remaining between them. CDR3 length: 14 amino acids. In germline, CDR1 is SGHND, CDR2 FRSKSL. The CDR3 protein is CASSLGGGGERLFF. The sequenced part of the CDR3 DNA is TGTGCCAGCAGTTTAGGGGGCGGAGGCGAAAGATTATTT.

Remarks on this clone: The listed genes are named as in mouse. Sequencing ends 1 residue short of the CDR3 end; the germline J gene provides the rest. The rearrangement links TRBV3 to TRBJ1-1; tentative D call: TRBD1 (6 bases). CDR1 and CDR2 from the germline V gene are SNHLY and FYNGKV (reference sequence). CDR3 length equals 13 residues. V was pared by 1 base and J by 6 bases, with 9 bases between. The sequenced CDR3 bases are TGTGCCAGCAGCTTAGGGTGGACAGCAGAAGTCTTC. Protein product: CASSLGWTAEVF. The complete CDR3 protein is CASSLGWTAEVFF.

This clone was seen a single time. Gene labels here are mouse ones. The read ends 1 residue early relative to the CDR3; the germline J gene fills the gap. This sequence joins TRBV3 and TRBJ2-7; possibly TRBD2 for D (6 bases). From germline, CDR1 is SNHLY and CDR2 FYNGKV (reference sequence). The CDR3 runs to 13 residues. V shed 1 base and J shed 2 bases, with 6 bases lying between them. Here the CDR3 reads CASSLGGAYEQYF. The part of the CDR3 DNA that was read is TGTGCCAGCAGCTTAGGGGGGGCCTATGAACAGTAC.

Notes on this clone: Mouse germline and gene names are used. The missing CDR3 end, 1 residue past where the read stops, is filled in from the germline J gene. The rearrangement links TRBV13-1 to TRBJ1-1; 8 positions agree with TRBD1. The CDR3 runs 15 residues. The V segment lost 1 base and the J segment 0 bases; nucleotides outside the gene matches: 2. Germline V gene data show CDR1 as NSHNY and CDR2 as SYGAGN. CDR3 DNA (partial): TGTGCCAGCAGTGATAGGACAGGGACAAACACAGAAGTCTTC. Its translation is CASSDRTGTNTEVF. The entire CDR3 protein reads CASSDRTGTNTEVFF.

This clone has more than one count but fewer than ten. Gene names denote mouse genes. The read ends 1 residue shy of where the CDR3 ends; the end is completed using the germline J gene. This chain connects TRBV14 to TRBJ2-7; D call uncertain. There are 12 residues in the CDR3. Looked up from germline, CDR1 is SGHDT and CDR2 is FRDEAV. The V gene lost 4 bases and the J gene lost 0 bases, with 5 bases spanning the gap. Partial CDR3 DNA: TGTGCCAGCAGTCTCAACTCCTATGAACAGTAC. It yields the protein CASSLNSYEQY. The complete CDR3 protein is CASSLNSYEQYF.

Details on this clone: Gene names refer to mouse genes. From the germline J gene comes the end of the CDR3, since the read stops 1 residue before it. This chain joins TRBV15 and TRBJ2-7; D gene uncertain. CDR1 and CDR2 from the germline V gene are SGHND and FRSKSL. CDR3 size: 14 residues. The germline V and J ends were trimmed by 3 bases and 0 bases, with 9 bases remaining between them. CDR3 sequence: CASSLRERSYEQYF. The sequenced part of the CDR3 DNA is TGTGCCAGCAGTTTGAGGGAGCGCTCCTATGAACAGTAC.

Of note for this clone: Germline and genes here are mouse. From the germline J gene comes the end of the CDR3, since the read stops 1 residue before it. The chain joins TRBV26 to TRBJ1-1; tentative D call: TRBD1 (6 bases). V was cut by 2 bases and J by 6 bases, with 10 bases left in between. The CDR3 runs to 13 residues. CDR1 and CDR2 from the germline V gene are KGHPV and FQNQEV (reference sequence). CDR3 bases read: TGTGCCAGCAGTCTGGCAGGGGCGGCAGAAGTCTTC. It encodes CASSLAGAAEVF. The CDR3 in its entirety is CASSLAGAAEVFF.

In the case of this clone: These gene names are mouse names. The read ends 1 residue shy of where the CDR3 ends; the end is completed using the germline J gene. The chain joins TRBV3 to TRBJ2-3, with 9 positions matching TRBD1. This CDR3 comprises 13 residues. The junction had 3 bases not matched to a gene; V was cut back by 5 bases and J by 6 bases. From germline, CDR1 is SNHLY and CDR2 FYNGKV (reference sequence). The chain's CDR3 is CASSPGTGETLYF. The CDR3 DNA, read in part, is TGTGCCAGCAGCCCGGGGACAGGGGAAACGCTGTAT.

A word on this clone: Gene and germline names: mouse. The CDR3 here is CASSLEPNQDTQYF. The covered CDR3 bases are TGTGCCAGCTCTCTCGAACCGAACCAAGACACCCAGTAC. V gene TRBV12-1 combines with J gene TRBJ2-5; D is unclear. The observed sequence ends 1 residue before the CDR3 terminus, with the missing tail filled in from the germline J gene. From germline, CDR1 is SGHSN and CDR2 HYEKVE. V dropped 0 bases and J dropped 0 bases, with 6 bases sitting between them. The CDR3 sequence is 14 residues long.

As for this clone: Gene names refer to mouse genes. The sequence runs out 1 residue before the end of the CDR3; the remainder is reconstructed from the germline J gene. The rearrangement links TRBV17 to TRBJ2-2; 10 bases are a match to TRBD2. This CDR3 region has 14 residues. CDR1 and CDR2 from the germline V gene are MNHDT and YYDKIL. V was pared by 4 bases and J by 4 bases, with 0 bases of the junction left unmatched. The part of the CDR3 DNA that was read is TGTGCTAGCAGTAACTGGGGGGGCACCGGGCAGCTCTAC. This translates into CASSNWGGTGQLY. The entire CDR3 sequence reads CASSNWGGTGQLYF. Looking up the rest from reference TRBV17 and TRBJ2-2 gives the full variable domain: DTTVKQNPRYKLARVGKPVNLICSQTMNHDTMYWYQKKPNQAPKLLLFYYDKILNREADTFEKFQSSRPNNSFCSLYIGSAGLEYSAMYLCASSNWGGTGQLYFGEGSKLTVL.

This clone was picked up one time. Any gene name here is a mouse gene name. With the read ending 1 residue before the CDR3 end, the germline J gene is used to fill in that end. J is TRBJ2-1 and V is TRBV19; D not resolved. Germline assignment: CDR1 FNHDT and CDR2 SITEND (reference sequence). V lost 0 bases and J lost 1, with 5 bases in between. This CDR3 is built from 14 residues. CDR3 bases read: TGTGCCAGCAGTATAGTAGGGAACTATGCTGAGCAGTTC. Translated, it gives CASSIVGNYAEQF. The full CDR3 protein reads CASSIVGNYAEQFF.

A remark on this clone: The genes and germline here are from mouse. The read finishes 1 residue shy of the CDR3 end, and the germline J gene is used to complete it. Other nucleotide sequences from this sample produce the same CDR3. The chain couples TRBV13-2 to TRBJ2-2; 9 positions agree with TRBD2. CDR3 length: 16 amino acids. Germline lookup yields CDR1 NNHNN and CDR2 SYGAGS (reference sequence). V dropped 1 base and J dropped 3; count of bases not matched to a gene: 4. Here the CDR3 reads CASGDLGGADTGQLYF. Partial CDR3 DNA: TGTGCCAGCGGTGATCTGGGGGGGGCGGACACCGGGCAGCTCTAC.

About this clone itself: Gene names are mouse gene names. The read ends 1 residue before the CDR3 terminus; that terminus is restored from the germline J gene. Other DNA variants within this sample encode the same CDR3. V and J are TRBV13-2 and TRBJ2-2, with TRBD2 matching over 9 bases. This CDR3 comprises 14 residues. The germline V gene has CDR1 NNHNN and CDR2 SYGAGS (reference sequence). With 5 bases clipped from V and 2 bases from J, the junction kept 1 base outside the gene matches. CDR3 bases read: TGTGCCAGCGGAGACTGGGGGAACACCGGGCAGCTCTAC. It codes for CASGDWGNTGQLY. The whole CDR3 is CASGDWGNTGQLYF.

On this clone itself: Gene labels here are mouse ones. The CDR3 DNA, read in part, is TGTGCCAGCAGCCAGACTGGGGGGGTTGCTGAGCAGTTC. Translating it yields CASSQTGGVAEQF. The complete CDR3 sequence is CASSQTGGVAEQFF. The rearrangement uses TRBV2 and TRBJ2-1; TRBD2 matches at 11 bases. The CDR3 is cut off 1 residue early in the read; its end comes from the germline J gene. With 3 bases clipped from V and 6 bases from J, the junction kept 1 base outside the gene matches. Germline CDR1 and CDR2: LGHNA and YSYQKL. This CDR3 region has 14 residues.

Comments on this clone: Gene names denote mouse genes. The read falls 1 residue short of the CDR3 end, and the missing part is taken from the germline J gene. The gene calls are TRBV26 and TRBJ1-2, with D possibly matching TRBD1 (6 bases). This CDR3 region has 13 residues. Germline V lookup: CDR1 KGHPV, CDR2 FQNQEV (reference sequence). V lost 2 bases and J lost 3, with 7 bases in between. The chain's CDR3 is CASSLPGDSDYTF. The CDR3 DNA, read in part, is TGTGCCAGCAGTCTGCCAGGGGACTCCGACTACACC.

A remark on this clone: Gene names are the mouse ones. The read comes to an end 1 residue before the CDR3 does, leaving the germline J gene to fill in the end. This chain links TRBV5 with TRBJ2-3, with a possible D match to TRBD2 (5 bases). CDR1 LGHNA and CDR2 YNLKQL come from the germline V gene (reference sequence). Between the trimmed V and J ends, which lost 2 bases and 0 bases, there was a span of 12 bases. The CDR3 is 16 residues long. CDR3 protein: CASSQLLAPSAETLYF. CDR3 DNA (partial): TGTGCCAGCAGCCAACTACTGGCCCCTAGTGCAGAAACGCTGTAT.

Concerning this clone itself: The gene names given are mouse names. CDR3 in amino acids: CASSIQDRRTEVFF. Incomplete CDR3 DNA: TGTGCCAGCAGTATCCAGGACAGGAGGACAGAAGTCTTC. J is TRBJ1-1 and V is TRBV19, with TRBD1 identical over 7 bases. The read terminates 1 residue before the CDR3 end, so the remaining end is supplied by the germline J gene. Germline V gives CDR1 FNHDT, CDR2 SITEND (reference sequence). The CDR3 extends over 14 amino acids. V shed 2 bases, J shed 5 bases, and the junction held 6 bases outside the gene matches.

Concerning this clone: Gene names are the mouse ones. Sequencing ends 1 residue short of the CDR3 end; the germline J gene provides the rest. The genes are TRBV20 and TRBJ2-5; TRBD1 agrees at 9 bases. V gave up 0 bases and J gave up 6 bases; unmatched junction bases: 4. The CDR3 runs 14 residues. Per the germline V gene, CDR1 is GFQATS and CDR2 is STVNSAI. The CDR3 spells CGARDTGGEDTQYF. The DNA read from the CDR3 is TGTGGTGCTAGGGATACAGGGGGCGAGGACACCCAGTAC.

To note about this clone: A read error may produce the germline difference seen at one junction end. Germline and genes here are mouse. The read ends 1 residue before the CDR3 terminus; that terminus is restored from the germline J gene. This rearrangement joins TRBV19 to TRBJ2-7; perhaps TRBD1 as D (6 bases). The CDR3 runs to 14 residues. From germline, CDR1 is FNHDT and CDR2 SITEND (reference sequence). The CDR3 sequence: CVSSRQASSYEQYF. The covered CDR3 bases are TGTGTCAGCAGCCGACAGGCGAGCTCCTATGAACAGTAC.

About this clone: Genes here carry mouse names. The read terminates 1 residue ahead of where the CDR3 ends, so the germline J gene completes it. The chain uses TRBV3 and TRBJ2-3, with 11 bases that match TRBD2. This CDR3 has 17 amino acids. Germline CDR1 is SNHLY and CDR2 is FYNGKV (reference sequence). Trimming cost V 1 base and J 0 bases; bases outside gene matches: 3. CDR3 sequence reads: CASSLGTGGSSAETLYF. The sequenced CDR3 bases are TGTGCCAGCAGCTTAGGGACTGGGGGGTCTAGTGCAGAAACGCTGTAT.

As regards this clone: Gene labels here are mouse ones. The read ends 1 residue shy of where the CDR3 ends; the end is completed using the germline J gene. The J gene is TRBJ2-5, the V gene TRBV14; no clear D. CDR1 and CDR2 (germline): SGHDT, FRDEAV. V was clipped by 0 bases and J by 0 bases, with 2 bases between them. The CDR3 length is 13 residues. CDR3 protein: CASSFYNQDTQYF. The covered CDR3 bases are TGTGCCAGCAGTTTCTACAACCAAGACACCCAGTAC.

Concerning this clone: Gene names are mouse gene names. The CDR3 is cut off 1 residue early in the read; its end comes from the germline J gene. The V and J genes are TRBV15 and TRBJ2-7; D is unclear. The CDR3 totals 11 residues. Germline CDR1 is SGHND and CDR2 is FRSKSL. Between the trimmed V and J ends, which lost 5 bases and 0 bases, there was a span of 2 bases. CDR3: CASSNSYEQYF. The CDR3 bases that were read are TGTGCCAGCAGTAACTCCTATGAACAGTAC.

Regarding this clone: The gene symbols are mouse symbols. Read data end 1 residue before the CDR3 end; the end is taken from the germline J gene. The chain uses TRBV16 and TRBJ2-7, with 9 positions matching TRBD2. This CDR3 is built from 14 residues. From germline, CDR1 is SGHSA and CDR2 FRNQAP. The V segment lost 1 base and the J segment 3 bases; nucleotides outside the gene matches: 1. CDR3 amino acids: CASSLVGGRYEQYF. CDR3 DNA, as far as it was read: TGTGCAAGCAGCTTAGTGGGGGGGCGCTATGAACAGTAC.

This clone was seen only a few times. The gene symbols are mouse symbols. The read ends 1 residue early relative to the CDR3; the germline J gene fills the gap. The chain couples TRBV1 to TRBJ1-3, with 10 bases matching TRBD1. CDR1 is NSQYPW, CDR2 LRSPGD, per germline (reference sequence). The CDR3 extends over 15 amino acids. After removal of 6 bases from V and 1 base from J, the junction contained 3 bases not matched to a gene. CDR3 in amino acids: CTCRPGQGSGNTLYF. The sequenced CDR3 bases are TGCACCTGCAGGCCGGGACAGGGGTCTGGAAATACGCTCTAT.

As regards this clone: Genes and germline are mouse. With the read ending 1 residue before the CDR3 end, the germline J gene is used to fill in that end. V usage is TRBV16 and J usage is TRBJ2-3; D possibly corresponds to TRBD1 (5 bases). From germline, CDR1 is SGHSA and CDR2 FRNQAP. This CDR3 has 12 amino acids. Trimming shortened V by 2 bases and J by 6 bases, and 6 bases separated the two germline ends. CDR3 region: CASSLQGETLYF. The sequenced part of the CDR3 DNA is TGTGCAAGCAGCTTACAGGGTGAAACGCTGTAT.

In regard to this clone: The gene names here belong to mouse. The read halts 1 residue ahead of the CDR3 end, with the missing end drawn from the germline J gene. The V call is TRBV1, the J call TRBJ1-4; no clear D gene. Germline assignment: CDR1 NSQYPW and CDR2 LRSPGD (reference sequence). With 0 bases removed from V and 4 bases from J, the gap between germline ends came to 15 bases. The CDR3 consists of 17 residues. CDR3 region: CTCSADYGQKINERLFF. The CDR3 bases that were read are TGCACCTGCAGTGCAGATTATGGGCAGAAAATCAACGAAAGATTATTT.

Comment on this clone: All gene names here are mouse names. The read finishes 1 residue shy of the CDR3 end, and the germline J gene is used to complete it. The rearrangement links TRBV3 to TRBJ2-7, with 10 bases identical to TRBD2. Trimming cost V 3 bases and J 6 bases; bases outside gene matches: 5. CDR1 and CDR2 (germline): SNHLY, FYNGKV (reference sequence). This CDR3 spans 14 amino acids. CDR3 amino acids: CASSLTGGRLEQYF. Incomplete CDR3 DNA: TGTGCCAGCAGCTTGACTGGGGGGAGACTTGAACAGTAC.

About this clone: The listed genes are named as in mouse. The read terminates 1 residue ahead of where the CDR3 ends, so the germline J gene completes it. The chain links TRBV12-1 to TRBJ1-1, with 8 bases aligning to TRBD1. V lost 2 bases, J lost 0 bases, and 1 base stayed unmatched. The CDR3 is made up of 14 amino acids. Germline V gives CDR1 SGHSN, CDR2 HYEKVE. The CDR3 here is CASSPGGSNTEVFF. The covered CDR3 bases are TGTGCCAGCTCTCCAGGGGGCTCAAACACAGAAGTCTTC.

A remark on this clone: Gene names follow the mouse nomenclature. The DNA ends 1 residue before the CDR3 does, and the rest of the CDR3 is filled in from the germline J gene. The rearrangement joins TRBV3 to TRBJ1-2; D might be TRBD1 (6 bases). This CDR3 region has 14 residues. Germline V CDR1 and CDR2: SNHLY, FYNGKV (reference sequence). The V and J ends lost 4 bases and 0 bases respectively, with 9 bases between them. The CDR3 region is CASSSRTANSDYTF. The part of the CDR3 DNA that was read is TGTGCCAGCAGCTCCCGGACAGCAAACTCCGACTACACC.